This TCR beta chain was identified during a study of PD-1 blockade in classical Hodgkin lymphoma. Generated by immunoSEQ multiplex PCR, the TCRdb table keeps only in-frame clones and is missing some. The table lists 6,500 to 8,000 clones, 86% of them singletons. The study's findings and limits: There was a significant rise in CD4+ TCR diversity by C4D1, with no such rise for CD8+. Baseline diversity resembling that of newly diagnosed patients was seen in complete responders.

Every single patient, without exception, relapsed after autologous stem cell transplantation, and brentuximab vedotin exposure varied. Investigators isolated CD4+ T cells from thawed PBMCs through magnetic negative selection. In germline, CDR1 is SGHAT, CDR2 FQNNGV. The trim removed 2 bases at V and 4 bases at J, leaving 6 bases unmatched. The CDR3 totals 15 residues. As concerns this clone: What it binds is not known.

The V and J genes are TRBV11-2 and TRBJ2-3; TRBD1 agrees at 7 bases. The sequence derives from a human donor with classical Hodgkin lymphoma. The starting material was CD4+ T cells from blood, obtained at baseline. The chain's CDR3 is CASSLRQGVADTQYF. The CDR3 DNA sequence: TGTGCCAGCAGCTTACGACAGGGTGTAGCAGATACGCAGTATTTT.